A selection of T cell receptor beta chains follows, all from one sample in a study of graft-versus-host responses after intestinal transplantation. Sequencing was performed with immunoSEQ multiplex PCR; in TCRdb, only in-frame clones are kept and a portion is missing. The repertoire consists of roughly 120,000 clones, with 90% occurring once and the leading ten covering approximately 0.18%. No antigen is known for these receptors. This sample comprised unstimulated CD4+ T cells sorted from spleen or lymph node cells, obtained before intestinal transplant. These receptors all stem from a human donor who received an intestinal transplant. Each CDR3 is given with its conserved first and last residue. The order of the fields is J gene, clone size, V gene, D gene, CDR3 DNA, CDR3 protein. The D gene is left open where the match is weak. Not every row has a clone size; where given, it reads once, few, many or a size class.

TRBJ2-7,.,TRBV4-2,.,TGTGCCAGCAGCTCCGTGACAGGCCTCTACGAGCAGTACTTC,CASSSVTGLYEQYF
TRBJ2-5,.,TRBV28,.,TGTGCCAGCAGTTTGTTCCCCCAGTCGGAGACCCAGTACTTC,CASSLFPQSETQYF
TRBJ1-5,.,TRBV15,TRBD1,TGTGCCACCAGCAGAGACGGGGGACAGGGAGGTAATCAGCCCCAGCATTTT,CATSRDGGQGGNQPQHF
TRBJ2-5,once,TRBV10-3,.,TGTGCCATCAAGGCGACAGAGCAAGAGACCCAGTACTTC,CAIKATEQETQYF
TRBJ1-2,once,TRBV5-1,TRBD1,TGCGCCAGCAGAACCGGGACAGACTATGGCTACACCTTC,CASRTGTDYGYTF
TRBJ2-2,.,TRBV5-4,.,TGTGCCAGCAGCTTGCAGGCCGGGGAGCTGTTTTTT,CASSLQAGELFF
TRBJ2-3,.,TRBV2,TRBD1,TGTGCCAGCAGCAGGGACAGGGGGCGAAGAGATACGCAGTATTTT,CASSRDRGRRDTQYF
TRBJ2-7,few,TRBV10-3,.,TGTGCCATCAGTGAGGAGGGGGTTAAGTCCTACGAGCAGTACTTC,CAISEEGVKSYEQYF
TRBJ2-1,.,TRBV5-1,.,TGCGCCAGCAGCCCAGGGCAGGGTCCTTACAATGAGCAGTTCTTC,CASSPGQGPYNEQFF
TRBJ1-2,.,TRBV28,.,TGTGCCAGCAGTACGCCGGGGGAGGGCTATGGCTACACCTTC,CASSTPGEGYGYTF
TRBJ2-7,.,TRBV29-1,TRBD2,TGCAGCGTTGAAGATACAAGGATTAGCGGGAGCTACGAGCAGTACTTC,CSVEDTRISGSYEQYF
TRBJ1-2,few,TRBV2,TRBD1,TGTGCCAGCACCCTGGGGACAGCTAGGGGCTACACCTTC,CASTLGTARGYTF
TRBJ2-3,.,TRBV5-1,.,TGCGCCAGCAGCCGGGACATAACCACAGATACGCAGTATTTT,CASSRDITTDTQYF
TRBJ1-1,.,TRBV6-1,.,TGTGCCAGCAGTGCTTCCCAACTCATGAACACTGAAGCTTTCTTT,CASSASQLMNTEAFF
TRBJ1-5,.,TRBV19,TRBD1,TGTGCCAGTAGGACAGGGGAGCGGCCCCAGCATTTT,CASRTGERPQHF
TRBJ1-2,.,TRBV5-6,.,TGTGCCAGCAGCTCGCGGGGGGGGCAGAGCAACTATGGCTACACCTTC,CASSSRGGQSNYGYTF
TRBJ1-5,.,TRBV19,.,TGTGCCAGTAGTCCGCAGTTCAATCAGCCCCAGCATTTT,CASSPQFNQPQHF
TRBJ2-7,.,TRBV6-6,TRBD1,TGTGCCAGCAGAACATCCGGGACAGGGGGCTACGAGCAGTACTTC,CASRTSGTGGYEQYF
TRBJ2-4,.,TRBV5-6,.,TGTGCCAGCAGCCCAATTGGACATTCCAAAAACATTCAGTACTTC,CASSPIGHSKNIQYF
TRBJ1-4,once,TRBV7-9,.,TGTGCCAGCAGCTCCCCGACAGAGCCGAATGAAAAACTGTTTTTT,CASSSPTEPNEKLFF
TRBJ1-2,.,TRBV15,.,TGTGCCACCAGCAGAGATAGCAGGGTTGGTGGCTACACCTTC,CATSRDSRVGGYTF
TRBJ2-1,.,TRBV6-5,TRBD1,TGTGCCAGCACTATGACAGGGCTAAATGAGCAGTTCTTC,CASTMTGLNEQFF
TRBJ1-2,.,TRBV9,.,TGTGCCAGCCACGGACAGAACTATGGCTACACCTTC,CASHGQNYGYTF
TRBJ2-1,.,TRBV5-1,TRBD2,TGCGCCAGCAGCTTGGGATTGGTAGCGGGAGGCTCCTACAATGAGCAGTTCTTC,CASSLGLVAGGSYNEQFF
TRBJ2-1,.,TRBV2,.,TGTGCCAGCCTAAAGGCACTCCTCGAGCGGAATGAGCAGTTCTTC,CASLKALLERNEQFF
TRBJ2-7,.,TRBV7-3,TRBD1,TGTGCCAGCAGCTTAGGGACAGGGGCCTACGAGCAGTACTTC,CASSLGTGAYEQYF
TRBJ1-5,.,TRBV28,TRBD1,TGTGCCAGCAGTTTCCCCGGGACAGGGAATCAGCCCCAGCATTTT,CASSFPGTGNQPQHF
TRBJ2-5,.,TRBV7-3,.,TGTGCCAGCAGCTTATTCAGGGAAGAGACCCAGTACTTC,CASSLFREETQYF
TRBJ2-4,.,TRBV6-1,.,TGTGCCAGCAGTGAACCGAGTGAAGCCAAAAACATTCAGTACTTC,CASSEPSEAKNIQYF
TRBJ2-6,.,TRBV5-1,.,TGCGCCAGCAGCTTGGTCGTGGGAGGCTCCGGGGCCAACGTCCTGACTTTC,CASSLVVGGSGANVLTF
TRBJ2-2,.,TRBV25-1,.,TGTGCCAGCAGTGAACGAGGGACCGGGGAGCTGTTTTTT,CASSERGTGELFF
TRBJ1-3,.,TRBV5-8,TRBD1,TGTGCCAGCAGTCCTGACCGTGGGACAGACTCTGGAAACACCATATATTTT,CASSPDRGTDSGNTIYF
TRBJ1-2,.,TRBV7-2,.,TGTGCCAGCAGCTTCGGCAGGGCTAACTATGGCTACACCTTC,CASSFGRANYGYTF
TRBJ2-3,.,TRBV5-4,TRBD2,TGTGCCAGCAGACTATTGACTAGCGGGGATAATACGCAGTATTTT,CASRLLTSGDNTQYF
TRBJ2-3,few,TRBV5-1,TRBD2,TGCGCCAGCAGCTTGGGACTAGCGGGAGCAGATACGCAGTATTTT,CASSLGLAGADTQYF
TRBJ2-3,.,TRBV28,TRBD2,TGTGCCAGCAGTCTAGCGGGAGTGGTTACGCAGTATTTT,CASSLAGVVTQYF
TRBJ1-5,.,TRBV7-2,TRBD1,TGTGCCAGCAGCTCCGGGACAGGGAAACGGCCCCAGCATTTT,CASSSGTGKRPQHF
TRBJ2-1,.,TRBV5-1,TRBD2,TGCGCCAGCAGCTCCCGGACTAGCGGGAGGAGGAATGAGCAGTTCTTC,CASSSRTSGRRNEQFF
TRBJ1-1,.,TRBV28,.,TGTGCCAGCAGCTTTGGACAGATGAACACTGAAGCTTTCTTT,CASSFGQMNTEAFF
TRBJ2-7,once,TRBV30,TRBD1,TGTGCCTGGAGTCGACAGGGGTTCTACGAGCAGTACTTC,CAWSRQGFYEQYF
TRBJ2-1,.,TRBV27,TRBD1,TGTGCCAGCAGTTTGACCAGGGGGCATGGTGAGCAGTTCTTC,CASSLTRGHGEQFF
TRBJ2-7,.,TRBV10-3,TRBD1,TGTGCCATCAGTGAGCTAAGACAGGGCCAGGGGGAGCAGTACTTC,CAISELRQGQGEQYF
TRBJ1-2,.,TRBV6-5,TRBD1,TGTGCCAGCAGTTACGACAGGGGAACTAACTATGGCTACACCTTC,CASSYDRGTNYGYTF
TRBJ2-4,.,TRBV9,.,TGTGCCAGCAGCGTATGGGAAGTAGGGGACATTCAGTACTTC,CASSVWEVGDIQYF
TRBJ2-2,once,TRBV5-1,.,TGCGCCAGCAGCTCGGAACGGACAGGGGGTAGCGGGAGGGCCTCCCACACCGGGGAGCTGTTTTTT,CASSSERTGGSGRASHTGELFF